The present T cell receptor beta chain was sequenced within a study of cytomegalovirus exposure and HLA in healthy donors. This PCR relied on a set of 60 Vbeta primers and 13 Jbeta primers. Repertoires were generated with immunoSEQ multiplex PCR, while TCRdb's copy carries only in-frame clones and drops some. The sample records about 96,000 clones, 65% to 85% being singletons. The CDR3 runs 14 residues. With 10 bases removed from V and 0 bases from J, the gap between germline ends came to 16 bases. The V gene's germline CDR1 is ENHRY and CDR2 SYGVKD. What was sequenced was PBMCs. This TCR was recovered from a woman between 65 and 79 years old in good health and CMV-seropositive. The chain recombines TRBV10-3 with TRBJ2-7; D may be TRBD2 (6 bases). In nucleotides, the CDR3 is TGTGCCACGGGGGAACTAATCGTCTCCTACGAGCAGTACTTC. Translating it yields CATGELIVSYEQYF.